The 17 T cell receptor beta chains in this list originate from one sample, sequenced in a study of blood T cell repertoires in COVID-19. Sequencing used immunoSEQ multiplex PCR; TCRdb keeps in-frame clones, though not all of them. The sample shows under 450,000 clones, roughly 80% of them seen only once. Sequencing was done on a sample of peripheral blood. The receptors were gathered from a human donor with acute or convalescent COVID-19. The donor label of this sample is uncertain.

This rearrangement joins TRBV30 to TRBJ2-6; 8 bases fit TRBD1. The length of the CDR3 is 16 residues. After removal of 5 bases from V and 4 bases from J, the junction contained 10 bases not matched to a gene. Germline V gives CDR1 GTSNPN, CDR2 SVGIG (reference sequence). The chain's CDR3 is CAWGGQGALGANVLTF. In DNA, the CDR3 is TGTGCCTGGGGAGGGCAGGGGGCTCTCGGGGCCAACGTCCTGACTTTC.

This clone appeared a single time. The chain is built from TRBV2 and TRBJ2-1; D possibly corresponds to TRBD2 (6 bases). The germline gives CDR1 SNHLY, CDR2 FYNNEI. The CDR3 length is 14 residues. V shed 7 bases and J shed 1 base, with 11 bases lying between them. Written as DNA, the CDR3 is TGTGCCAGCAAGTTAGCGGCTTCCTACAATGAGCAGTTCTTC. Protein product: CASKLAASYNEQFF.

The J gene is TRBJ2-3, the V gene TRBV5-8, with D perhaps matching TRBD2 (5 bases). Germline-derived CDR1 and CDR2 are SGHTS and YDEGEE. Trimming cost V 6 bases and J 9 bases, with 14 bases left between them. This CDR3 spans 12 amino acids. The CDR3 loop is CASIRGRVTQYF. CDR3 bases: TGTGCCAGCATCCGGGGAAGGGTGACGCAGTATTTT.

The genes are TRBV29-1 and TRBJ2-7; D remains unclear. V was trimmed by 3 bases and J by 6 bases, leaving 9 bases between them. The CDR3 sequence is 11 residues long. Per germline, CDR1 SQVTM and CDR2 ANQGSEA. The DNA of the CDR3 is TGCAGCGTTGACCTTGCCGGCGAGCAGTACTTC. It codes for CSVDLAGEQYF.

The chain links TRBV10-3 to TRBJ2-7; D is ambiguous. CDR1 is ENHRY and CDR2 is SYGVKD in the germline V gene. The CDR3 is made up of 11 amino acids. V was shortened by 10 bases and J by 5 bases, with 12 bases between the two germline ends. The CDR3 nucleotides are TGTGCCACTGCTCGAGGAAACGAGCAGTACTTC. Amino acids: CATARGNEQYF.

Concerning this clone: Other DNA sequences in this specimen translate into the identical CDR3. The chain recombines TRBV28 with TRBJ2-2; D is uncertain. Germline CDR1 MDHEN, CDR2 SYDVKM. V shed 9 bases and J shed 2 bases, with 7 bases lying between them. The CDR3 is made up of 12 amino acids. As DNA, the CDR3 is TGTGCCAGTCGCAGAAACACCGGGGAGCTGTTTTTT. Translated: CASRRNTGELFF.

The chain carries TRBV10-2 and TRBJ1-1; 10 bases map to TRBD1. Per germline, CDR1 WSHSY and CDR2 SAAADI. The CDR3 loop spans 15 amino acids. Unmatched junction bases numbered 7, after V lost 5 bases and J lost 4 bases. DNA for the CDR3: TGCGCCAGCAGTAGTGAGGGACAGGGGATCACTGAAGCTTTCTTT. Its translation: CASSSEGQGITEAFF.

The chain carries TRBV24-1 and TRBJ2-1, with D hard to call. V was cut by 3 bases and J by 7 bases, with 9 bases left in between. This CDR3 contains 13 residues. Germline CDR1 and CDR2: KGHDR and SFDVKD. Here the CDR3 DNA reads TGTGCCACCAGTGATAACAGTAGGAATGAGCAGTTCTTC. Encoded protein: CATSDNSRNEQFF.

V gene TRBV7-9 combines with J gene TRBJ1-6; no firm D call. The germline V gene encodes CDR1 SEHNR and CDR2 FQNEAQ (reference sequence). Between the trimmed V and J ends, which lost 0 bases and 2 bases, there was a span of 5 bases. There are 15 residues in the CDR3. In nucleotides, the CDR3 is TGTGCCAGCAGCTTAGCAGAGCCCTATAATTCACCCCTCCACTTT. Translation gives CASSLAEPYNSPLHF.

CDR3 sequence (DNA): TGTGCCAGCAGCAAGGACAGGGATTTATATGGCTACACCTTC. This gives the protein CASSKDRDLYGYTF. The rearrangement links TRBV5-4 to TRBJ1-2, with 8 bases fitting TRBD1. The trim removed 4 bases at V and 5 bases at J, leaving 7 bases unmatched. The CDR3 extends over 14 amino acids. Looked up from germline, CDR1 is SGHNT and CDR2 is YYREEE (reference sequence).

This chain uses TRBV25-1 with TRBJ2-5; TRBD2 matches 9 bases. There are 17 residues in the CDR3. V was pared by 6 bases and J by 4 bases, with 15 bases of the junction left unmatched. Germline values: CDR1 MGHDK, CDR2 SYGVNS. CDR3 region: CASSLRSLAGSPETQYF. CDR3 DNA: TGTGCCAGCAGCCTAAGGAGTCTAGCGGGAAGTCCAGAGACCCAGTACTTC.

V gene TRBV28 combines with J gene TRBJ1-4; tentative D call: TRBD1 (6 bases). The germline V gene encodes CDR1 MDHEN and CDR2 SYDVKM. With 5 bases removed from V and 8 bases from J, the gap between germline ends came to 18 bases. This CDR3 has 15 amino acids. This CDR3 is CASSATGTIKEKLFF. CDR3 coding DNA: TGTGCCAGCAGTGCAACAGGGACGATAAAAGAAAAACTGTTTTTT.

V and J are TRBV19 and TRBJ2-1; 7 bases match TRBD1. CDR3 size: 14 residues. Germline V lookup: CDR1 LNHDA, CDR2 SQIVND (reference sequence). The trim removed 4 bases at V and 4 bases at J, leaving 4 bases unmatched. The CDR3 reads CASSTGTVYNEQFF. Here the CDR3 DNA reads TGTGCCAGTAGTACCGGGACAGTATACAATGAGCAGTTCTTC.

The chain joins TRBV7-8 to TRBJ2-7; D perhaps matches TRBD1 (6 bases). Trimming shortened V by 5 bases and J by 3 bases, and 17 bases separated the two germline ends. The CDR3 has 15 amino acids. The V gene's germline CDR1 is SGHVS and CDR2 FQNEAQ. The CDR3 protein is CASSPWSTGGYEQYF. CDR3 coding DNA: TGTGCCAGCAGCCCCTGGTCGACAGGTGGCTACGAGCAGTACTTC.

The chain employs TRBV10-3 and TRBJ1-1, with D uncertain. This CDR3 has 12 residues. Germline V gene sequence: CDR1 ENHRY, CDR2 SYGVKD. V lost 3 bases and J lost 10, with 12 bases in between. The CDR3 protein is CAISDEPPGAFF. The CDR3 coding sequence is TGTGCCATCAGTGATGAACCACCGGGAGCTTTCTTT.

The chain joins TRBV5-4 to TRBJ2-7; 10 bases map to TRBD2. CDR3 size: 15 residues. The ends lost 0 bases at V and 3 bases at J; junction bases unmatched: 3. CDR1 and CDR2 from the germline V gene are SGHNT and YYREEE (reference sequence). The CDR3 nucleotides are TGTGCCAGCAGCTTGGCTAGCGGGGGATACTACGAGCAGTACTTC. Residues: CASSLASGGYYEQYF.

As DNA, the CDR3 is TGTGCCAGCAGTTACTACAGCGGGGGGGCGAATGAGCAGTTCTTC. Its protein product is CASSYYSGGANEQFF. This chain joins TRBV6-5 and TRBJ2-1; TRBD2 matches 10 bases. The CDR3 contains 15 residues. With V trimmed by 1 base and J by 7 bases, 4 bases remained unmatched. In germline, CDR1 is MNHEY, CDR2 SVGAGI.